This TCR beta chain is from a study of long-term antiretroviral therapy in people with HIV (dated by TCRdb to between 2020 and 2023). Notes on the research overall: The earliest samples were collected roughly a decade before the 2015 WHO recommendation for immediate ART, at a time when ART was usually postponed until CD4 counts fell. No cross-contamination during QIAcube processing was shown when test extractions of a monoclonal T-cell line were performed alongside a few dozen polyclonal samples. A retrospective serial study tested whether ART initiation and durable HIV suppression were associated with changes in peripheral blood TRB repertoire composition and diversity. Of the approximately 30 participants with HIV, ten to eleven were female. A total of 192 cryopreserved PBMC samples came from around 30 adults with confirmed HIV infection and were collected serially over a mean of roughly six years (range 1-12). Overall study results and their limits: HIV repertoires had narrower CDR3 length ranges than controls, and the network structure suggested an antigen-experienced repertoire that shifted only slightly toward naive after ART. Inferences about post-ART repertoire changes are limited because no data were available on ART adherence, viral resistance or therapy changes. Owing to limited PBMC availability, only the TCR beta chain was sequenced, without alpha chain pairing. Expanded TRB clones identified before ART initiation dominated the repertoire at all time points, although this dominance fluctuated and declined in many PLHIV after ART. A significant increase in TRB diversity was found to be associated with ART initiation, although TRB diversity was observed to remain significantly below that of transplant donor controls even after long-term ART. Unsorted PBMC were profiled instead of sorted CD4+ and CD8+ T cells because pre-ART samples had limited cell numbers. The samples span the years 2004 to 2017, and the ART regimens used may be less effective than current regimens.

The immunoSEQ hsTCRB v3.0 assay was used at survey level resolution for TRB variable region sequencing. The target sequencing depth for TRB was 40,000-50,000 T-cell genomes per sample. An Illumina MiSeq with a v3 150-cycle kit was used to sequence the pooled TRB libraries. The authors' pipeline ran thus. Analysis of repertoires was carried out in R inside a reproducible Nextflow workflow spanning QC, data transformation and analysis. Custom analyses were implemented in LymphoSeq2, an R package for AIRR-Seq data exploration. After excluding a handful of samples that yielded fewer than 5000 total TRB sequences, approximately 170 HIV repertoires remained for analysis. Among the roughly 190 retained HIV repertoires, 59 were collected before ART initiation and roughly 130 were collected after ART initiation. Each repertoire was downsampled to 5000 TRB nucleotide sequences, and summary statistics were averaged across 100 downsampling iterations. Only TRB sequences with CDR3 regions of at least seven amino acids were retained for analysis. Diversity was assessed using a clonality score derived from Shannon entropy and using the Gini coefficient. In repertoire networks, the top 5000 CDR3 amino acid sequences were linked whenever an edit distance of one separated two sequences. For TRB CDR3 amino acid sequences, antigen specificity groups and MHC restriction were predicted with GLIPH2. To flag known associations with CMV, EBV, HIV or tissue antigens, CDR3 amino acid sequences were compared against VDJdb and McPAS-TCR. Pre-ART, post-ART and control groups were compared with Wilcoxon signed-rank tests and Holm-Bonferroni correction. Entries here come from immuneACCESS through TCRdb and include only in-frame sequences with V and J called. Some clones fail to appear in such tables; in the studies checked, an unresolved V gene covers under half of the shortfall, and the cause of the remainder is unknown. Clone size and V and J calls were adopted from that table, with D and trimming inferred from the DNA. Present in this sample are approximately 29,000 clones, over 75% of which were seen just once. 4.3% of the sample is held by the ten biggest clonotypes.

Germline trimming: 5 bases from V, 4 bases from J; junction bases outside gene matches: 11. There are 16 amino acids in the CDR3, from cysteine to phenylalanine inclusive. CDR3 DNA is the only sequence kept; it has 48 bases, read in frame from the first base. As encoded in the germline V gene, CDR1 is MGHDK while CDR2 is SYGVNS. Notes on this clone: Its antigen is not yet known. It has no much larger one-base neighbor in the sample; base qualities were not kept.

Inclusion was restricted to participants for whom at least one PBMC sample before ART initiation and at least two post-ART samples were available. Every participant with HIV received treatment in the United States of America. Before DNA extraction, cryopreserved samples of 1-10 million PBMC were thawed and washed. At the time of the earliest PBMC sample, participants with HIV were aged between about 23 and 54 years. PBMC samples from each participant spanned 1-4 timepoints before ART initiation and 2-8 timepoints after ART initiation, with a median of 7 samples. Serial HIV viral load, CD4+ T-cell count, ART history and demographic data were obtained for every participant. Genomic DNA was extracted from unsorted PBMC with a Qiagen kit on a QIAcube, with processing performed in batches of 12 samples.

This TCR came from a woman in her forties with HIV. The sequencing used unsorted PBMCs, collected 5.2 years after starting antiretroviral therapy. The chain is made from TRBV25-1 and TRBJ2-5, with 9 junctional bases fitting TRBD2. The CDR3 reads as follows: CASSIGPAGGRETQYF. The DNA sequence follows: TGTGCCAGCAGTATTGGTCCAGCGGGGGGTAGAGAGACCCAGTACTTC.